This record concerns one TCR beta chain sequence. Antigen specificity is unknown. The CDR3 is 14 residues long. The germline gives CDR1 SQVTM, CDR2 ANQGSEA. V dropped 6 bases and J dropped 0 bases, with 13 bases sitting between them. The data were taken from a study of T cell responses to AZD1222 COVID-19 vaccine. General study findings and limits: Among AZD1222 vaccinees, only five or six were seropositive at baseline.

TCRdb keeps only in-frame clones here, not all; method: immunoSEQ multiplex PCR. The sample has approximately 70,000 clones; 86% are singletons. The sample was peripheral blood, taken on day 0 of AZD1222 vaccination. The J gene is TRBJ2-3, the V gene TRBV29-1; tentative D call: TRBD1 (5 bases). The source is an adult in good health. The CDR3 loop reads CSVRRGSSTDTQYF. CDR3 nucleotide sequence: TGCAGCGTCCGAAGGGGATCTAGCACAGATACGCAGTATTTT.